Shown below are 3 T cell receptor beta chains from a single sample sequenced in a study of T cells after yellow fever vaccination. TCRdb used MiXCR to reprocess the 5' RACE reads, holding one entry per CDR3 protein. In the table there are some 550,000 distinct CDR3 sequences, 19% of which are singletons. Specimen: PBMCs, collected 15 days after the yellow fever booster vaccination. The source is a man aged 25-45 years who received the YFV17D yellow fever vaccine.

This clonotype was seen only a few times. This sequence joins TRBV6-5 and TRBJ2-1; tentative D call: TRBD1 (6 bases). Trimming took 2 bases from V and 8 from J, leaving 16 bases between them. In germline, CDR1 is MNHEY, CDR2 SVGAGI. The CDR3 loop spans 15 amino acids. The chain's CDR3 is CASSYRGRGLHEQFF. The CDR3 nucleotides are TGTGCCAGCAGTTACAGAGGCAGGGGTCTGCATGAGCAGTTCTTC.

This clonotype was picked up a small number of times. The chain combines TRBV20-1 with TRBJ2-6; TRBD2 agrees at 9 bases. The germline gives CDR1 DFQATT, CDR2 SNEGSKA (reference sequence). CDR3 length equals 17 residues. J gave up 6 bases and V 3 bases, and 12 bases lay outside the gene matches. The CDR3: CSASSSGMGWMANVLTF. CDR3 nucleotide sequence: TGCAGTGCTAGCTCTAGCGGGATGGGGTGGATGGCCAACGTCCTGACTTTC.

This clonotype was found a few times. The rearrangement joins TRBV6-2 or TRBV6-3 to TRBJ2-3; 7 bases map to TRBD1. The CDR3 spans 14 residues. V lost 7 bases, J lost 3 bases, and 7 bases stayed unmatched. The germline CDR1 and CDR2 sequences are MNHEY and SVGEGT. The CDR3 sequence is CASNANRGTDTQYF. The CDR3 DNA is TGTGCCAGCAACGCCAACAGGGGAACAGATACGCAGTATTTT.